The next 22 T cell receptor beta chains were all read from a single sample in a study of identifying expanded T cells in peripheral blood. Assay: immunoSEQ multiplex PCR; the TCRdb copy retains only in-frame clones and omits some. In the table there are about 130,000 clones, 86% of which are singletons. Input material: blood. These receptors were obtained from a person between 18 and 75 years old in good health.

The chain uses TRBV6-1 and TRBJ1-2; the D gene is possibly TRBD1 (6 bases). The CDR3 consists of 15 residues. Germline CDR1 is MNHNS and CDR2 is SASEGT. Trimming stripped 1 base from V and 3 bases from J, with 12 bases between. CDR3 loop: CASSEGRGDYYGYTF. CDR3 nucleotides: TGTGCCAGCAGTGAAGGGAGGGGGGACTACTATGGCTACACCTTC.

The CDR3 DNA is TGTGCCAGCAGGACAACGGGACAGGCGATTACCCAGCATTTT. This gives the protein CASRTTGQAITQHF. V and J are TRBV2 and TRBJ1-5, with 8 bases fitting TRBD1. The CDR3 runs 14 residues. The J segment lost 11 bases and the V segment lost 6 bases, leaving 12 bases of the junction unmatched. Germline CDR1 SNHLY, CDR2 FYNNEI.

This clone was counted between two and nine times. The chain has TRBV28 and TRBJ2-7; no reliable D call. Germline values: CDR1 MDHEN, CDR2 SYDVKM. Trimming took off 10 bases at V and 9 bases at J, with 13 bases between the two ends. This CDR3 spans 10 amino acids. The CDR3 nucleotides are TGTGCCACCCGAGCGTTAGGGCAGTACTTC. This sequence encodes CATRALGQYF. Combining the CDR3 with reference TRBV28 and TRBJ2-7 gives the whole variable domain DVKVTQSSRYLVKRTGEKVFLECVQDMDHENMFWYRQDPGLGLRLIYFSYDVKMKEKGDIPEGYSVSREKKERFSLILESASTNQTSMYLCATRALGQYFGPGTRLTVT.

The chain combines TRBV13 with TRBJ1-4; D is undetermined. The CDR3 extends over 14 amino acids. Germline assignment: CDR1 PRHDT and CDR2 FYEKMQ (reference sequence). The ends were cut back, 5 bases at V and 12 bases at J, with 19 bases in the middle. The CDR3 DNA reads as TGTGCCAGCAGCCAGGACGGCAACATGAGGGAACTGTTTTTT. It translates to CASSQDGNMRELFF.

Here the CDR3 reads CSVEVGEGNQPQHF. The DNA for the CDR3 is TGCAGCGTTGAAGTCGGTGAGGGGAATCAGCCCCAGCATTTT. The chain carries TRBV29-1 and TRBJ1-5; D is perhaps TRBD1 (5 bases). CDR1 is SQVTM and CDR2 is ANQGSEA in the germline V gene. V lost 1 base and J lost 4, with 11 bases in between. The CDR3 length is 14 residues.

This chain connects TRBV6-5 to TRBJ1-5; 9 positions match TRBD1. Germline-derived CDR1 and CDR2 are MNHEY and SVGAGI. CDR3 size: 16 residues. After removal of 2 bases from V and 1 base from J, the junction contained 3 bases not matched to a gene. CDR3 region: CASSYTGTGSNQPQHF. CDR3 coding DNA: TGTGCCAGCAGTTACACCGGGACAGGGAGCAATCAGCCCCAGCATTTT.

The chain has TRBV27 and TRBJ2-1; 7 bases match TRBD1. CDR3 size: 14 residues. V trimming: 4 bases; J trimming: 4 bases; junction bases outside the gene matches: 4. Germline V gene data show CDR1 as MNHEY and CDR2 as SMNVEV (reference sequence). The DNA for the CDR3 is TGTGCCAGCAGTTCCGAGACAGGGTACAATGAGCAGTTCTTC. Translation gives CASSSETGYNEQFF.

J is TRBJ1-3 and V is TRBV19, with 7 bases fitting TRBD1. With V trimmed by 5 bases and J by 2 bases, 9 bases remained unmatched. Germline CDR1 is LNHDA and CDR2 is SQIVND (reference sequence). This CDR3 has 16 amino acids. In nucleotides, the CDR3 is TGTGCCAGTAGTTCGTACAGGGGATCGACTGGAAACACCATATATTTT. This codes for CASSSYRGSTGNTIYF.

The chain joins TRBV13 to TRBJ2-1, with D uncertain. The V gene lost 4 bases and the J gene lost 0 bases, with 4 bases spanning the gap. The CDR3 has 13 residues. From germline, CDR1 is PRHDT and CDR2 FYEKMQ (reference sequence). The CDR3 sequence is CASSWDSYNEQFF. CDR3 nucleotides: TGTGCCAGCAGCTGGGACTCCTACAATGAGCAGTTCTTC. Variable domain in full (rest from reference TRBV13 and TRBJ2-1): AAGVIQSPRHLIKEKRETATLKCYPIPRHDTVYWYQQGPGQDPQFLISFYEKMQSDKGSIPDRFSAQQFSDYHSELNMSSLELGDSALYFCASSWDSYNEQFFGPGTRLTVL.

This clone was detected a few times. CDR3 amino acids: CASSPPYLTNYGYTF. The CDR3 nucleotides are TGTGCCAGCAGCCCGCCGTACTTGACTAACTATGGCTACACCTTC. V usage is TRBV28 and J usage is TRBJ1-2; D is ambiguous. CDR3 length: 15 residues. Germline V lookup: CDR1 MDHEN, CDR2 SYDVKM. The V gene lost 6 bases and the J gene lost 0 bases, with 14 bases spanning the gap.

The chain links TRBV28 to TRBJ2-5, with 7 bases lining up with TRBD1. The CDR3 is made up of 17 amino acids. Germline assignment: CDR1 MDHEN and CDR2 SYDVKM. The V segment lost 2 bases and the J segment 4 bases; nucleotides outside the gene matches: 13. The CDR3 nucleotides are TGTGCCAGCAGTTTAACCCTAGGGCAGGGGGTTCGAGAGACCCAGTACTTC. Amino acids: CASSLTLGQGVRETQYF.

The chain uses TRBV6-5 and TRBJ1-2, with D tentatively TRBD1 (6 bases). The V end lost 6 bases, the J end lost 8 bases, and 16 bases lay between the germline ends. CDR1 is MNHEY, CDR2 SVGAGI, per germline. CDR3 length: 13 residues. Here the CDR3 reads CASSTGAGEGYTF. Written as DNA, the CDR3 is TGTGCCAGCAGCACGGGCGCAGGGGAGGGCTACACCTTC.

This sequence joins TRBV21-1 and TRBJ2-5. TRBV21-1 is shown as a pseudogene. The CDR3 sequence is 14 residues long. The CDR3 protein is CASSTGQLQETQYF. For the CDR3, the DNA is TGTGCCAGCAGCACGGGGCAACTACAAGAGACCCAGTACTTC.

CDR3 coding DNA: TGTGCCTGGATAAGTGACGGGACCGGAAATTCACCCCTCCACTTT. This sequence encodes CAWISDGTGNSPLHF. The rearrangement links TRBV30 to TRBJ1-6; possibly TRBD1 for D (5 bases). Germline CDR1 and CDR2: GTSNPN and SVGIG (reference sequence). V lost 4 bases and J 7 bases, leaving 17 bases between the germline ends. This CDR3 has 15 amino acids.

The rearrangement uses TRBV19 and TRBJ2-3; D might be TRBD1 or TRBD2, each matching 5 bases. CDR1 and CDR2 from the germline V gene are LNHDA and SQIVND (reference sequence). The CDR3 consists of 13 residues. Trimming removed 4 bases from V and 6 bases from J, with 11 bases in between. In nucleotides, the CDR3 is TGTGCCAGTAGTAGGGGACCGGCGGATACGCAGTATTTT. It specifies CASSRGPADTQYF.

The chain uses TRBV30 and TRBJ2-6; D call uncertain. Trimming took off 0 bases at V and 0 bases at J, with 12 bases between the two ends. CDR1 GTSNPN and CDR2 SVGIG come from the germline V gene (reference sequence). The CDR3 runs to 17 residues. CDR3 region: CAWSVLKWDSGANVLTF. The CDR3 region has the DNA TGTGCCTGGAGTGTACTAAAGTGGGACTCTGGGGCCAACGTCCTGACTTTC. Combining the CDR3 with reference TRBV30 and TRBJ2-6 gives the whole variable domain SQTIHQWPATLVQPVGSPLSLECTVEGTSNPNLYWYRQAAGRGLQLLFYSVGIGQISSEVPQNLSASRPQDRQFILSSKKLLLSDSGFYLCAWSVLKWDSGANVLTFGAGSRLTVL.

As for this clone: This sample includes further DNA sequences coding for the same CDR3. The J gene is TRBJ1-5, the V gene TRBV7-9, with unresolved D. The germline V gene has CDR1 SEHNR and CDR2 FQNEAQ (reference sequence). Deletions cut 3 bases from V and 6 bases from J, with 6 bases between. The CDR3 consists of 12 residues. Written as DNA, the CDR3 is TGTGCCAGCAGCTTTCCAGGTCAGCCCCAGCATTTT. Translating gives CASSFPGQPQHF.

The chain combines TRBV19 with TRBJ2-5; no firm D call. CDR3 size: 13 residues. Germline V gives CDR1 LNHDA, CDR2 SQIVND (reference sequence). V shed 6 bases and J shed 2 bases, with 10 bases lying between them. The CDR3 spells CASSGPSQETQYF. DNA for the CDR3: TGTGCCAGTAGCGGGCCTTCACAAGAGACCCAGTACTTC.

V usage is TRBV9 and J usage is TRBJ2-6; TRBD1 might be the D (8 bases). CDR1 and CDR2 (germline): SGDLS, YYNGEE. Between the trimmed V and J ends, which lost 2 bases and 4 bases, there was a span of 34 bases. The CDR3 sequence is 23 residues long. The CDR3 DNA reads as TGTGCCAGCAGCGTCAAGGACAGGGAGGAATTGGCGGGAGCCCGGGGAGGGGCCAACGTCCTGACTTTC. It encodes CASSVKDREELAGARGGANVLTF.

The chain joins TRBV19 to TRBJ1-2, with 7 nucleotides matching TRBD1. In germline, CDR1 is LNHDA, CDR2 SQIVND (reference sequence). V gave up 9 bases and J gave up 6 bases; unmatched junction bases: 7. CDR3 size: 12 residues. The CDR3: CASYGTVDGYTF. Here the CDR3 DNA reads TGTGCCAGCTACGGGACAGTGGATGGCTACACCTTC.

The chain combines TRBV11-3 with TRBJ2-3, with TRBD1 identical over 9 bases. Germline CDR1 SGHNT, CDR2 YENEEA. Germline trimming cut 5 bases from V and 5 bases from J; bases unmatched to any gene: 8. The CDR3 is 15 residues long. The CDR3 is CASSEGTGMEDTQYF. The CDR3 coding sequence is TGTGCCAGCAGCGAGGGGACAGGGATGGAAGATACGCAGTATTTT.

A remark on this clone: The germline gene is not matched at one end of the junction; a read error may be the cause. The V and J genes are TRBV5-4 and TRBJ2-5, with D tentatively TRBD1 or TRBD2 (5 bases each). The CDR3 sequence is 14 residues long. CDR1 is SGHNT and CDR2 is YYREEE in the germline V gene (reference sequence). CDR3 nucleotides: TGTGCCAGCAGCTTGCAAGGGGACCAGGAGACCCAGTACTTC. Its translation is CASSLQGDQETQYF. The entire variable domain, with the rest obtained from reference TRBV5-4 and TRBJ2-5, is as follows: ETGVTQSPTHLIKTRGQQVTLRCSSQSGHNTVSWYQQALGQGPQFIFQYYREEENGRGNFPPRFSGLQFPNYSSELNVNALELDDSALYLCASSLQGDQETQYFGPGTRLLVL.